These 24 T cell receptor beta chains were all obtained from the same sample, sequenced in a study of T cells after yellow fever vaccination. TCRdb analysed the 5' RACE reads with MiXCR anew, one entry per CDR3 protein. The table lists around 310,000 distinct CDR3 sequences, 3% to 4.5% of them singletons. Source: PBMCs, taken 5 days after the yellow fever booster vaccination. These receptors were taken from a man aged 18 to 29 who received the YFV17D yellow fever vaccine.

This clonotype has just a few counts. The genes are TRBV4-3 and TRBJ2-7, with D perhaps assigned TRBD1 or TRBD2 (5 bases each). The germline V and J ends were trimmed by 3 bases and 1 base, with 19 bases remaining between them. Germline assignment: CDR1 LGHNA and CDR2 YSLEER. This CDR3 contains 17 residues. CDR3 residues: CASSHERGNWTSYEQYV. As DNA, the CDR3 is TGCGCCAGCAGCCACGAGAGGGGAAACTGGACATCCTACGAGCAGTACGTC.

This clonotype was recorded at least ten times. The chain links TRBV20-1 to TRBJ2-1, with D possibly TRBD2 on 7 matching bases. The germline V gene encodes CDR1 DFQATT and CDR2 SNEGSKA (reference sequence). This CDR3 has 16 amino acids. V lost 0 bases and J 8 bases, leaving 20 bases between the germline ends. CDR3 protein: CSAREGRGVSWDEQFF. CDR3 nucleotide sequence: TGCAGTGCTAGAGAGGGGAGGGGGGTCTCCTGGGATGAGCAGTTCTTC.

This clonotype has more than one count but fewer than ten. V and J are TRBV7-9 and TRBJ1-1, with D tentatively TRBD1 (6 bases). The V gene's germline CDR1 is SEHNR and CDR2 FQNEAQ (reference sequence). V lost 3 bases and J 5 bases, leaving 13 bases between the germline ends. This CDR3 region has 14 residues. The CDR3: CASSLEQGRTEAFF. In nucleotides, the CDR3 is TGTGCCAGCAGCTTGGAACAGGGAAGGACTGAAGCTTTCTTT.

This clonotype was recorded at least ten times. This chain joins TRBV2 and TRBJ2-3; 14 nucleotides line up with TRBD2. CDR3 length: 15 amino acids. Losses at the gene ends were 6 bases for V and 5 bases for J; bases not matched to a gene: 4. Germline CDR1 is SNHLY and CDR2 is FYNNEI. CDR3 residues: CASRAGLAGVDTQYF. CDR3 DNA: TGTGCCAGCAGGGCGGGACTAGCGGGGGTAGATACGCAGTATTTT.

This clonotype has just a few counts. CDR3 sequence reads: CSVGFRLAGATQYF. DNA for the CDR3: TGCAGCGTTGGGTTTCGGCTAGCGGGGGCGACCCAGTACTTC. The V and J genes are TRBV29-1 and TRBJ2-5; TRBD2 aligns across 10 bases. CDR3 length equals 14 residues. Germline V gene data show CDR1 as SQVTM and CDR2 as ANQGSEA. J lost 7 bases, V lost 4 bases, and 9 bases had no gene match.

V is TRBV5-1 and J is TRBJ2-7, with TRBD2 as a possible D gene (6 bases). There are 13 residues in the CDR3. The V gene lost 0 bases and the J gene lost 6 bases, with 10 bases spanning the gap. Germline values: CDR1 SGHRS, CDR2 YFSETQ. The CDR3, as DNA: TGCGCCAGCAGCTTGGTAGACGGGGGCGAGCAGTACTTC. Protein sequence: CASSLVDGGEQYF.

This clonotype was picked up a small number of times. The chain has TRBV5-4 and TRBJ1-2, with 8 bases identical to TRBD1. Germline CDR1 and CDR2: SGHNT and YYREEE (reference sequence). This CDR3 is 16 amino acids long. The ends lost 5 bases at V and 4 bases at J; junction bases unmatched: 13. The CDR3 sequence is CASSLKGQGLSYGYTF. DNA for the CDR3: TGTGCCAGCAGTTTGAAAGGACAGGGCTTAAGCTATGGCTACACCTTC.

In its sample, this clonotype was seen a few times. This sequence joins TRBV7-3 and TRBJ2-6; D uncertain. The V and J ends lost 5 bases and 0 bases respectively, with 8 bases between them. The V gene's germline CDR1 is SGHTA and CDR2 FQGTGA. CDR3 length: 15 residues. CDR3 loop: CASSIFSSGANVLTF. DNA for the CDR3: TGTGCCAGCAGCATCTTCAGCTCTGGGGCCAACGTCCTGACTTTC.

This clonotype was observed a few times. CDR3 nucleotide sequence: TGTGCCAGCAGCGTGGGGGGGCCCGGTCAGCCCCAGCATTTT. Protein sequence: CASSVGGPGQPQHF. The chain combines TRBV9 with TRBJ1-5; tentative D call: TRBD1 (6 bases). The CDR3 loop spans 14 amino acids. Germline CDR1 and CDR2: SGDLS and YYNGEE. V gave up 2 bases and J gave up 6 bases, with 12 bases separating them.

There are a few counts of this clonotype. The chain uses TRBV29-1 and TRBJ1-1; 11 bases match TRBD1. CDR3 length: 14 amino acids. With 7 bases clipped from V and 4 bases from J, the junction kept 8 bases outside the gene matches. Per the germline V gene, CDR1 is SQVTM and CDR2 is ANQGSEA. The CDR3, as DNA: TGCAGCGCCATCTCCGGGACAGGGGGCACTGAAGCTTTCTTT. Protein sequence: CSAISGTGGTEAFF.

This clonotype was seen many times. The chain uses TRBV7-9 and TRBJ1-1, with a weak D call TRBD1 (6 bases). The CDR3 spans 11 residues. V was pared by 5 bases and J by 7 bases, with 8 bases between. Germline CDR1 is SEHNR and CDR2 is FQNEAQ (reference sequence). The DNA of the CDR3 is TGTGCCAGCAGCGTGACAGGTGAAGCTTTCTTT. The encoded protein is CASSVTGEAFF. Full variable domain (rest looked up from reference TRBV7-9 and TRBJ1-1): DTGVSQNPRHKITKRGQNVTFRCDPISEHNRLYWYRQTLGQGPEFLTYFQNEAQLEKSRLLSDRFSAERPKGSFSTLEIQRTEQGDSAMYLCASSVTGEAFFGQGTRLTVV.

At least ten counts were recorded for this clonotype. The CDR3 loop is CSAVVGAGGLGETQYF. CDR3 nucleotides: TGCAGTGCCGTAGTTGGAGCGGGGGGGCTTGGGGAGACCCAGTACTTC. The genes are TRBV20-1 and TRBJ2-5; 10 positions agree with TRBD2. The germline CDR1 and CDR2 sequences are DFQATT and SNEGSKA (reference sequence). The CDR3 sequence is 16 residues long. V trimming: 6 bases; J trimming: 5 bases; junction bases outside the gene matches: 15.

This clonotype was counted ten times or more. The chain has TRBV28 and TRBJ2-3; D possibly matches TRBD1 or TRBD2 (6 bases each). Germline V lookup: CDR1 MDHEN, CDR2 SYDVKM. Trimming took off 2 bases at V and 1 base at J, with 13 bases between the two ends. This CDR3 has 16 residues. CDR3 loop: CASSLTGARGTDTQYF. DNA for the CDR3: TGTGCCAGCAGTTTAACGGGGGCGCGGGGCACAGATACGCAGTATTTT.

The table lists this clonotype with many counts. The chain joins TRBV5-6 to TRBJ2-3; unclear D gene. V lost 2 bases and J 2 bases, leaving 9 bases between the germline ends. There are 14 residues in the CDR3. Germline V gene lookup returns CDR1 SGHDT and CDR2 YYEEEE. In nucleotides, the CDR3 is TGTGCCAGCAGCTTTGGTGGTAACACAGATACGCAGTATTTT. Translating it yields CASSFGGNTDTQYF.

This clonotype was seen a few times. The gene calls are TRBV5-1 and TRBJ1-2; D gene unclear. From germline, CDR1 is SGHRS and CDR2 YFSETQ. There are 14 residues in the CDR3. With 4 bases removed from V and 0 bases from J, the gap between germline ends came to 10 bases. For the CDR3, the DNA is TGCGCCAGCAGCGCGGGAGCGACTAACTATGGCTACACCTTC. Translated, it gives CASSAGATNYGYTF.

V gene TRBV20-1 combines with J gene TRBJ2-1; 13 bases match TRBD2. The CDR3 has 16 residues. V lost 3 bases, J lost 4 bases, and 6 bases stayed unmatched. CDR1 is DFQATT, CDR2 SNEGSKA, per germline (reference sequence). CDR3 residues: CSASSLAGGKYNEQFF. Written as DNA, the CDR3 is TGCAGTGCTAGTTCACTAGCGGGGGGGAAATACAATGAGCAGTTCTTC.

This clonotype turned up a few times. CDR3 protein: CASSPKTGGVWDGYTF. The CDR3 DNA is TGCGCCAGCAGCCCAAAGACAGGGGGCGTATGGGATGGCTACACCTTC. The rearrangement joins TRBV5-1 to TRBJ1-2; 10 nucleotides line up with TRBD1. Germline trimming cut 4 bases from V and 6 bases from J; bases unmatched to any gene: 12. CDR1 SGHRS and CDR2 YFSETQ come from the germline V gene. This CDR3 is 16 amino acids long.

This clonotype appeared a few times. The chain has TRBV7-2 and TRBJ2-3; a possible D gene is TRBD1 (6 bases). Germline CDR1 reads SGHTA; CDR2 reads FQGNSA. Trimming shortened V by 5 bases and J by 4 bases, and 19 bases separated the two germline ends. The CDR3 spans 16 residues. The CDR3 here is CASSARTVQSSDTQYF. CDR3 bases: TGTGCCAGCAGCGCCCGGACAGTGCAAAGTTCAGATACGCAGTATTTT.

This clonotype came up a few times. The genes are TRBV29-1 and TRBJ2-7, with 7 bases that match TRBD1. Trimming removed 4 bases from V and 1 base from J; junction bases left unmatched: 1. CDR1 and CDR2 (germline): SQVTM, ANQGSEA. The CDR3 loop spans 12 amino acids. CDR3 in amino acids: CSVGQGSYEQYF. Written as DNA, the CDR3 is TGCAGCGTTGGACAGGGATCCTACGAGCAGTACTTC.

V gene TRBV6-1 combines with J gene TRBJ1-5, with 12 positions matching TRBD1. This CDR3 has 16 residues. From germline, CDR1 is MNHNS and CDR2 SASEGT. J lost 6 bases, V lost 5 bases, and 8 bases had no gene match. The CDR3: CASSLRDRGLGQPQHF. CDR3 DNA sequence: TGTGCCAGCAGTTTGAGGGACAGGGGGCTCGGTCAGCCCCAGCATTTT.

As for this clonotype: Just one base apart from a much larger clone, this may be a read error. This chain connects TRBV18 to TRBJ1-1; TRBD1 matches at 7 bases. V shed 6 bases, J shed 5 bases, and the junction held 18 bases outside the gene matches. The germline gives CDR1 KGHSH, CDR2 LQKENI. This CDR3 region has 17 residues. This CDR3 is CASSPAMGQGDRTEAFF. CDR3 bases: TGTGCCAGCTCGCCTGCCATGGGGCAGGGGGATCGAACTGAAGCTTTCTTT.

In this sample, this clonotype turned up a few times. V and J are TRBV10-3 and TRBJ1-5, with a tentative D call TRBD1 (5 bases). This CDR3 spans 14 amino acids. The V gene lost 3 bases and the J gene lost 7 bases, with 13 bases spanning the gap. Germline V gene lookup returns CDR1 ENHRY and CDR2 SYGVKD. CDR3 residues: CAISDGGTKQPQHF. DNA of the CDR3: TGTGCCATCAGTGACGGGGGGACGAAACAGCCCCAGCATTTT.

The CDR3 region has the DNA TGTGCCAGCAGCTTAAGTGGAGAACCCTACGAGCAGTACGTC. Amino acid sequence: CASSLSGEPYEQYV. The chain couples TRBV7-9 to TRBJ2-7, with D uncertain. V lost 2 bases and J 2 bases, leaving 10 bases between the germline ends. This CDR3 region has 14 residues. CDR1 SEHNR and CDR2 FQNEAQ come from the germline V gene (reference sequence).

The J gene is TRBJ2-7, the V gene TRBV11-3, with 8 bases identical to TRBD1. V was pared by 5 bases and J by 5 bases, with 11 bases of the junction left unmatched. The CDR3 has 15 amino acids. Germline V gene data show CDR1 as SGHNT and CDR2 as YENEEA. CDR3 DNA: TGTGCCAGCAGCCGGACAGGGATGATTTTTGACGAGCAGTACTTC. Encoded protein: CASSRTGMIFDEQYF.